This paragraph covers one T cell receptor (beta chain) sequence. The target antigen is unknown. The record originates from a study of T-cell memory formation after mild COVID-19. Broader study findings: Clones contracting day 15 to 85 were balanced CD4/CD8; later expanders leaned CD4+.

In TCRdb, the 5' RACE reads were re-called with MiXCR into one record per CDR3 protein. The sample carries under 600,000 distinct CDR3 sequences, about a fifth recorded once. CDR3 length: 12 amino acids. Trimming took 4 bases from V and 7 from J, leaving 9 bases between them. The TCR comes from an adult woman who had mild COVID-19 (a few samples of this study predate the infection). Cell type and time point are not known. The rearrangement uses TRBV12-3 or TRBV12-4 and TRBJ2-3; D not resolved. The sample comprised PBMCs or a T cell subset sorted from them (not recorded which). This CDR3 reads CASSYSSNTQYF. DNA of the CDR3: TGTGCCAGCAGTTATTCGAGCAATACGCAGTATTTT.